Detailed here is one T cell receptor (beta chain). CDR3 length equals 12 residues. V lost 6 bases, J lost 6 bases, and 12 bases lay in between. Germline V gene data show CDR1 as SNHLY and CDR2 as FYNNEI. CD45RO-negative CD8 cells positively selected for CCR7 made up the naive population, which excluded terminally differentiated effector memory CD45RA+ cells. These data belong to a study of shared clonotypes between healthy human individuals. This table comes from immunoSEQ multiplex PCR, and its TCRdb copy is limited to in-frame clones, with some not included. This sample has approximately 1.9 million clones, with 93% found just once.

This sequence was found in a man younger than 35 in good health. Some clones in this sample may be carry-over from other donors' samples. The J gene is TRBJ2-7, the V gene TRBV2; TRBD1 or TRBD2 may be the D gene (5 bases each). Input material: naive CD8+ T cells from PBMCs. The CDR3 DNA is TGTGCCAGCAGGGCCCGTGGGGGCGAGCAGTACTTC. This codes for CASRARGGEQYF.